These T cell receptor beta chains were read from a single sample in a study of blood T cell repertoires in COVID-19. Method: immunoSEQ multiplex PCR; TCRdb's copy keeps in-frame clones and lacks some. This table holds approximately 150,000 clones, around 81% found once. Specimen: peripheral blood. The origin of the receptors is a woman aged 45-60 years with acute or convalescent COVID-19. The CDR3 runs from the conserved cysteine through the conserved F or W. The D gene is left open where the match is weak. Size tells how often a clone was seen (once, few, many) or the class of an expanded clone, and some rows leave it out.

j_gene | d_gene | abundance | v_gene | CDR3aa | CDR3nt
TRBJ1-2 | NA | NA | TRBV4-3 | CASSQGDLPLYGYTF | TGCGCCAGCAGCCAAGGTGACTTGCCCCTCTATGGCTACACCTTC
TRBJ2-3 | NA | NA | TRBV25-1 | CASSDTGTTDTQYF | TGTGCCAGCAGTGACACAGGCACCACAGATACGCAGTATTTT
TRBJ2-1 | NA | once | TRBV19 | CASRLGAGNEQFF | TGTGCCAGCCGATTGGGTGCGGGTAATGAGCAGTTCTTC
TRBJ1-3 | TRBD1 | once | TRBV7-2 | CASSLLWDRGNTIYF | TGTGCCAGCAGCCTCCTGTGGGACAGGGGAAACACCATATATTTT
TRBJ2-7 | TRBD1 | NA | TRBV7-2 | CASKTTGQGVYEQYF | TGTGCCAGCAAAACAACGGGACAGGGGGTCTACGAGCAGTACTTC
TRBJ2-3 | TRBD1 | once | TRBV28 | CASSLRTGGEGDTQYF | TGTGCCAGCAGTCTCCGGACAGGGGGCGAGGGAGATACGCAGTATTTT
TRBJ1-2 | TRBD1 | NA | TRBV6-5 | CASSADRDGYTF | TGTGCCAGCAGCGCCGACAGGGACGGCTACACCTTC
TRBJ2-1 | NA | NA | TRBV5-1 | CASSLGQYNEQFF | TGCGCCAGCAGCTTGGGCCAGTACAATGAGCAGTTCTTC
TRBJ2-7 | NA | NA | TRBV9 | CASSVWGLYEQYF | TGTGCCAGCAGCGTTTGGGGCCTCTACGAGCAGTACTTC
TRBJ1-1 | NA | NA | TRBV19 | CASSITGNTEAFF | TGTGCCAGTAGTATAACCGGGAACACTGAAGCTTTCTTT
TRBJ2-1 | TRBD2 | NA | TRBV7-8 | CASSTIAGGALDEQFF | TGTGCCAGCAGCACGATAGCGGGGGGGGCTCTGGATGAGCAGTTCTTC
TRBJ2-7 | NA | few | TRBV20-1 | CSAVYAYEQYF | TGCAGTGCCGTCTACGCCTACGAGCAGTACTTC
TRBJ2-2 | NA | NA | TRBV4-3 | CASSQSRDIPGELFF | TGCGCCAGCAGCCAGAGCAGGGACATTCCCGGGGAGCTGTTTTTT
TRBJ2-7 | TRBD1 | NA | TRBV4-3 | CASSPGTVASYEQYF | TGCGCCAGCAGCCCCGGGACAGTGGCCTCCTACGAGCAGTACTTC
TRBJ1-6 | TRBD1 | NA | TRBV5-1 | CASSLAGGTDASPLHF | TGCGCCAGCAGCTTGGCCGGAGGGACAGACGCTTCACCCCTCCACTTT
TRBJ1-1 | NA | NA | TRBV6-1 | CASSEVGQGRAEAFF | TGTGCCAGCAGTGAAGTGGGTCAGGGCCGGGCTGAAGCTTTCTTT
TRBJ1-2 | NA | NA | TRBV7-2 | CASSLEFSDGYTF | TGTGCCAGCAGCTTAGAATTCTCCGATGGCTACACCTTC
TRBJ1-2 | NA | many | TRBV2 | CASRATDLANYGYTF | TGTGCCAGCAGAGCGACGGATTTAGCTAACTATGGCTACACCTTC
TRBJ1-6 | NA | NA | TRBV7-8 | CASRRSSYNSPLHF | TGTGCCAGCAGACGGAGCTCCTATAATTCACCCCTCCACTTT
TRBJ1-5 | NA | NA | TRBV19 | CASSRGGGVGQPQHF | TGTGCCAGTAGCAGGGGCGGTGGGGTCGGTCAGCCCCAGCATTTT
TRBJ1-6 | NA | NA | TRBV7-2 | CASSSRTDGYNSPLHF | TGTGCCAGCAGCTCCCGGACAGACGGATATAATTCACCCCTCCACTTT
TRBJ2-4 | NA | NA | TRBV28 | CASSRAGTTTENIQYF | TGTGCCAGCAGTCGCGCCGGGACAACGACGGAAAACATTCAGTACTTC
TRBJ2-3 | NA | NA | TRBV4-2 | CASSQDLQDTQYF | TGTGCCAGCAGCCAAGACCTTCAGGATACGCAGTATTTT
TRBJ1-2 | NA | few | TRBV5-4 | CASSLWSGYGYTF | TGTGCCAGCAGCTTGTGGAGCGGCTATGGCTACACCTTC
TRBJ1-2 | NA | NA | TRBV18 | CASSPPGGESGYTF | TGTGCCAGCTCACCACCGGGGGGGGAATCTGGCTACACCTTC
TRBJ1-2 | NA | NA | TRBV18 | CASSPQAGPGAYGYTF | TGTGCCAGCTCACCACAAGCGGGGCCCGGAGCCTATGGCTACACCTTC
TRBJ2-1 | TRBD1 | NA | TRBV23-1 | CASSQIRDRGNEQFF | TGCGCCAGCAGTCAAATAAGGGACAGGGGAAATGAGCAGTTCTTC
TRBJ2-5 | NA | NA | TRBV5-1 | CASSMGGKGETQYF | TGCGCCAGCAGCATGGGCGGTAAGGGGGAGACCCAGTACTTC
TRBJ2-2 | TRBD2 | NA | TRBV2 | CASNRLAATGELFF | TGTGCCAGCAATAGACTAGCAGCAACCGGGGAGCTGTTTTTT
TRBJ2-1 | TRBD1 | NA | TRBV6-4 | CASSEHPGQGNEQFF | TGTGCCAGCAGTGAGCATCCGGGACAGGGAAATGAGCAGTTCTTC
TRBJ1-6 | TRBD1 | NA | TRBV25-1 | CASNRGGANSPLHF | TGTGCCAGCAACAGGGGGGGAGCAAACTCACCCCTCCACTTT
TRBJ1-6 | NA | many | TRBV27 | CASSKGSTLISPLHF | TGTGCCAGCAGCAAAGGTAGCACACTGATTTCACCCCTCCACTTT
TRBJ1-2 | TRBD1 | NA | TRBV24-1 | CATSSGTGGLSSGYTF | TGTGCCACCAGCTCCGGGACAGGGGGTCTATCTTCTGGCTACACCTTC
TRBJ2-7 | TRBD2 | once | TRBV5-5 | CASSLEGLAIEQYF | TGTGCCAGCAGCTTGGAAGGACTAGCGATCGAGCAGTACTTC
TRBJ1-1 | NA | NA | TRBV7-2 | CASSLAWTAVSNTEAFF | TGTGCCAGCAGCTTAGCGTGGACAGCCGTTTCGAACACTGAAGCTTTCTTT
TRBJ2-1 | TRBD1 | NA | TRBV6-2/TRBV6-3 | CASSQINRGLIQYEQFF | TGTGCCAGCAGCCAAATTAACAGGGGGTTGATACAATATGAGCAGTTCTTC
TRBJ2-7 | NA | NA | TRBV10-3 | CAISESSPSAYEQYF | TGTGCCATCAGTGAGTCTTCCCCCAGCGCCTACGAGCAGTACTTC
TRBJ2-7 | TRBD2 | NA | TRBV27 | CASSEAGSGEQYF | TGTGCCAGCAGCGAAGCGGGGTCAGGGGAGCAGTACTTC
TRBJ1-4 | TRBD1 | NA | TRBV18 | CASSLQGQGAEKLFF | TGTGCCAGCTCACTTCAGGGACAGGGGGCTGAAAAACTGTTTTTT
TRBJ1-4 | NA | NA | TRBV5-1 | CASSPGLNEKLFF | TGCGCCAGCTCACCCGGGTTAAATGAAAAACTGTTTTTT
TRBJ2-1 | TRBD2 | NA | TRBV6-4 | CASSDKSGGEQFF | TGTGCCAGCAGTGACAAGAGCGGGGGGGAGCAGTTCTTC
TRBJ2-2 | TRBD2 | NA | TRBV7-6 | CASSLVRGANTGELFF | TGTGCCAGCAGCTTAGTGCGGGGGGCGAACACCGGGGAGCTGTTTTTT
TRBJ1-1 | TRBD1 | NA | TRBV9 | CASSVQGANTEAFF | TGTGCCAGCAGCGTACAGGGGGCAAACACTGAAGCTTTCTTT
TRBJ2-5 | NA | NA | TRBV20-1 | CSASTVQGRFQETQYF | TGCAGTGCTAGTACCGTTCAGGGGAGATTCCAAGAGACCCAGTACTTC
TRBJ2-1 | NA | NA | TRBV27 | CASSFTLARPYNEQFF | TGTGCCAGCAGTTTCACGTTAGCTCGGCCCTACAATGAGCAGTTCTTC